This is a list of T cell receptor beta chains from one sample in a study of cytomegalovirus exposure and HLA in healthy donors. Clones were sequenced by immunoSEQ multiplex PCR, and TCRdb holds only the in-frame ones, with some missing. The sample holds more than 55,000 clones; 75% to 90% are singletons and the top ten take approximately 3.6%. The sequencing input was PBMCs. Source of these receptors: a woman in her 40s in good health and CMV-seronegative. Each CDR3 is given with its conserved first and last residue. Each record gives: CDR3 DNA, CDR3 protein, V gene, D gene, clone size, J gene, CDR3 length. The D gene is left open where the match is weak. A row's size may be missing; if present it is once, few, many or a size class.

CDR3nt: TGTGCCAGCAGCGTAGCCCCTAGCGGTAGCACAGATACGCAGTATTTT; CDR3aa: CASSVAPSGSTDTQYF; v_gene: TRBV9; d_gene: TRBD2; abundance: .; j_gene: TRBJ2-3; len: 16
CDR3nt: TGCAGCGTTGAAGAGGGGCTTAATCAGCCCCAGCATTTT; CDR3aa: CSVEEGLNQPQHF; v_gene: TRBV29-1; d_gene: .; abundance: .; j_gene: TRBJ1-5; len: 13
CDR3nt: TGCGCCAGCAGCTTGGTATCCCGGGATTCTCGGGGCTACACCTTC; CDR3aa: CASSLVSRDSRGYTF; v_gene: TRBV5-1; d_gene: .; abundance: few; j_gene: TRBJ1-2; len: 15
CDR3nt: TGTGCCAGCAGTTTTGACAGGGGAGGCTCCGGGGAGCTGTTTTTT; CDR3aa: CASSFDRGGSGELFF; v_gene: TRBV27; d_gene: TRBD1; abundance: .; j_gene: TRBJ2-2; len: 15
CDR3nt: TGTGCCGGCCATGGGGACAGCCACTATGGCTACACCTTC; CDR3aa: CAGHGDSHYGYTF; v_gene: TRBV2; d_gene: TRBD1; abundance: .; j_gene: TRBJ1-2; len: 13
CDR3nt: TGTGCTAGTGCCACCGGGACTAGCGGGAGGCCTGGAGAGACCCAGTACTTC; CDR3aa: CASATGTSGRPGETQYF; v_gene: TRBV12-5; d_gene: TRBD2; abundance: .; j_gene: TRBJ2-5; len: 17
CDR3nt: TGCAGCGTAGCGGGAAGGCCTAACACTGAAGCTTTCTTT; CDR3aa: CSVAGRPNTEAFF; v_gene: TRBV29-1; d_gene: .; abundance: .; j_gene: TRBJ1-1; len: 13
CDR3nt: TGTGCCAGCAGCGTAGGACAGGGGAACTACGAGCAGTACTTC; CDR3aa: CASSVGQGNYEQYF; v_gene: TRBV9; d_gene: TRBD1; abundance: .; j_gene: TRBJ2-7; len: 14
CDR3nt: TGTGCCATCAACGGACTAGCAGGCAATGAGCAGTTCTTC; CDR3aa: CAINGLAGNEQFF; v_gene: TRBV10-3; d_gene: TRBD2; abundance: few; j_gene: TRBJ2-1; len: 13
CDR3nt: TGCGCCAGCAGCGCCGGACTAGCGGGAGGAGGGCCGTTCTTC; CDR3aa: CASSAGLAGGGPFF; v_gene: TRBV10-1; d_gene: TRBD2; abundance: .; j_gene: TRBJ2-1; len: 14
CDR3nt: TGTGCCAGCAGTGTTTCCGGCGCAGGGGGCTTCGACGAGCAGTACTTC; CDR3aa: CASSVSGAGGFDEQYF; v_gene: TRBV6-1; d_gene: TRBD1; abundance: .; j_gene: TRBJ2-7; len: 16
CDR3nt: TGCGCCAGCAGCCGGAACCCTAGCGGGAGCTCCTACAATGAGCAGTTCTTC; CDR3aa: CASSRNPSGSSYNEQFF; v_gene: TRBV4-3; d_gene: TRBD2; abundance: .; j_gene: TRBJ2-1; len: 17
CDR3nt: TGTGCCAGCAGCTCTATAGCGGGAGTCTCAGCAGATACGCAGTATTTT; CDR3aa: CASSSIAGVSADTQYF; v_gene: TRBV28; d_gene: TRBD2; abundance: .; j_gene: TRBJ2-3; len: 16
CDR3nt: TGCAGCGTTGAAGAGCACGGAGGCGCCTACGAGCAGTACTTC; CDR3aa: CSVEEHGGAYEQYF; v_gene: TRBV29-1; d_gene: .; abundance: once; j_gene: TRBJ2-7; len: 14
CDR3nt: TGCAGCGTTCTTGGGGGGACAGTTCAGTACTTC; CDR3aa: CSVLGGTVQYF; v_gene: TRBV29-1; d_gene: .; abundance: .; j_gene: TRBJ2-7; len: 11
CDR3nt: TGTGCCAGCACCCCTGGGACTAGCGGCTACGAGCAGTACTTC; CDR3aa: CASTPGTSGYEQYF; v_gene: TRBV28; d_gene: TRBD2; abundance: .; j_gene: TRBJ2-7; len: 14
CDR3nt: TGTGCCAGCAGTACCCCGACAGGGTTATACGAGCAGTACTTC; CDR3aa: CASSTPTGLYEQYF; v_gene: TRBV6-6; d_gene: TRBD1; abundance: .; j_gene: TRBJ2-7; len: 14
CDR3nt: TGCGCCAGCAGCTTGTCCCGTTGGGGGGTAAGAGAGCAGTACTTC; CDR3aa: CASSLSRWGVREQYF; v_gene: TRBV5-1; d_gene: .; abundance: .; j_gene: TRBJ2-7; len: 15
CDR3nt: TGCAGCGTTGGAGACAGTTACACTGAAGCTTTCTTT; CDR3aa: CSVGDSYTEAFF; v_gene: TRBV29-1; d_gene: .; abundance: .; j_gene: TRBJ1-1; len: 12
CDR3nt: TGTGCCAGCAGTAGTCGGACAGGGGAGGGCTATGGCTACACCTTC; CDR3aa: CASSSRTGEGYGYTF; v_gene: TRBV2; d_gene: TRBD1; abundance: .; j_gene: TRBJ1-2; len: 15
CDR3nt: TGTGCCAGCAGCTCCGGGTTAGCGGGGAACACAGATACGCAGTATTTT; CDR3aa: CASSSGLAGNTDTQYF; v_gene: TRBV7-3; d_gene: TRBD2; abundance: .; j_gene: TRBJ2-3; len: 16
CDR3nt: TGTGCCAGCAGCGCGGGATACAATCAGCCCCAGCATTTT; CDR3aa: CASSAGYNQPQHF; v_gene: TRBV5-4; d_gene: .; abundance: .; j_gene: TRBJ1-5; len: 13
CDR3nt: TGTGCCAGCAGCTCACACCCTTACGAGCAGTACTTC; CDR3aa: CASSSHPYEQYF; v_gene: TRBV5-6; d_gene: .; abundance: .; j_gene: TRBJ2-7; len: 12
CDR3nt: TGTGCCAGCAGCTTGGATGCGGGAGGTCTCAATGAGCAGTTCTTC; CDR3aa: CASSLDAGGLNEQFF; v_gene: TRBV5-5; d_gene: TRBD2; abundance: few; j_gene: TRBJ2-1; len: 15
CDR3nt: TGTGCCAGCAGCTTAGCGGGCAGCTACTCTGGAAACACCATATATTTT; CDR3aa: CASSLAGSYSGNTIYF; v_gene: TRBV7-9; d_gene: .; abundance: few; j_gene: TRBJ1-3; len: 16
CDR3nt: TGTGCCATCGGGACTAGCGGGAGGGCCTACAATGAGCAGTTCTTC; CDR3aa: CAIGTSGRAYNEQFF; v_gene: TRBV2; d_gene: TRBD2; abundance: .; j_gene: TRBJ2-1; len: 15
CDR3nt: TGCGCCAGCGGGCAGTCTAGCACAGATACGCAGTATTTT; CDR3aa: CASGQSSTDTQYF; v_gene: TRBV5-1; d_gene: .; abundance: .; j_gene: TRBJ2-3; len: 13
CDR3nt: TGTGCCAGCAGTAACTCGGGACAGGGGATCGCCGGGGAGCTGTTTTTT; CDR3aa: CASSNSGQGIAGELFF; v_gene: TRBV25-1; d_gene: TRBD1; abundance: .; j_gene: TRBJ2-2; len: 16
CDR3nt: TGTGCCACCAGCAGAGAGGGACAGGTCAATCAGCCCCAGCATTTT; CDR3aa: CATSREGQVNQPQHF; v_gene: TRBV15; d_gene: TRBD1; abundance: .; j_gene: TRBJ1-5; len: 15
CDR3nt: TGTGCCAGCAGCTTAGGAAGCGGGAGAATGGCCTACGAGCAGTACTTC; CDR3aa: CASSLGSGRMAYEQYF; v_gene: TRBV7-9; d_gene: TRBD2; abundance: .; j_gene: TRBJ2-7; len: 16
CDR3nt: TGTGCCAGCAGGTGGACAGGGGGCGCGCCAGATACGCAGTATTTT; CDR3aa: CASRWTGGAPDTQYF; v_gene: TRBV27; d_gene: TRBD1; abundance: .; j_gene: TRBJ2-3; len: 15
CDR3nt: TGCGCCAGCAGCCGGACTAGTCGCTACGAGCAGTACTTC; CDR3aa: CASSRTSRYEQYF; v_gene: TRBV4-3; d_gene: TRBD2; abundance: .; j_gene: TRBJ2-7; len: 13
CDR3nt: TGCGCCAGCACCGCTAGCGGTGATCCGTACAATGAGCAGTTCTTC; CDR3aa: CASTASGDPYNEQFF; v_gene: TRBV5-1; d_gene: TRBD2; abundance: .; j_gene: TRBJ2-1; len: 15
CDR3nt: TGTGCCAGCAGTTTCCCAGGGGTGAGGGATGGCAATCAGCCCCAGCATTTT; CDR3aa: CASSFPGVRDGNQPQHF; v_gene: TRBV28; d_gene: .; abundance: .; j_gene: TRBJ1-5; len: 17
CDR3nt: TGTGCCAGCAGCTCTTGGACTAGCGGGACCAAATACGAGCAGTACTTC; CDR3aa: CASSSWTSGTKYEQYF; v_gene: TRBV5-5; d_gene: TRBD2; abundance: once; j_gene: TRBJ2-7; len: 16
CDR3nt: TGTGCCTGGAGTGTCGGAGATACGCAGTATTTT; CDR3aa: CAWSVGDTQYF; v_gene: TRBV30; d_gene: .; abundance: once; j_gene: TRBJ2-3; len: 11
CDR3nt: TGTGCCAGCAGAACGACAGGGGTGAACACTGAAGCTTTCTTT; CDR3aa: CASRTTGVNTEAFF; v_gene: TRBV5-8; d_gene: TRBD1; abundance: .; j_gene: TRBJ1-1; len: 14
CDR3nt: TGTGCCAGCAGCACCCACGGGGGGCCTGGAAACACCATATATTTT; CDR3aa: CASSTHGGPGNTIYF; v_gene: TRBV28; d_gene: .; abundance: few; j_gene: TRBJ1-3; len: 15
CDR3nt: TGCGCCAGCAGCTTGGGATCGACAGGGTCCGGGGAGCTGTTTTTT; CDR3aa: CASSLGSTGSGELFF; v_gene: TRBV5-1; d_gene: TRBD1; abundance: .; j_gene: TRBJ2-2; len: 15
CDR3nt: TGTGCCAGCAGCTTAGGTCTAGCGGCGGGCTACGAGCAGTACTTC; CDR3aa: CASSLGLAAGYEQYF; v_gene: TRBV7-2; d_gene: TRBD2; abundance: .; j_gene: TRBJ2-7; len: 15